This note documents a single TCR beta chain sequence. Its antigen remains unknown. V lost 0 bases to trimming and J lost 8 bases, with 19 bases between them. The CDR3 is made up of 16 amino acids. Germline CDR1 is SGHNT and CDR2 is YENEEA. TCRdb called the 5' RACE reads again in MiXCR, with one record for every CDR3 protein. The sample has some 10,000 distinct CDR3 sequences, roughly 15% seen once. The data belong to a study of spatial heterogeneity in lung cancer. Study summary: On average, each unique TCR and UMI combination appeared more than ten times in raw reads.

Whole-study results and caveats: Expanded intratumoral alpha and beta TCR counts tracked tumor mutation counts.

Time point specified: sample taken at primary tumor resection. The sequence came from a male donor with early-stage non-small cell lung cancer. The sample was lung tumor tissue, taken at surgery. This sequence joins TRBV11-3 and TRBJ1-1; D perhaps matches TRBD1 (5 bases). CDR3 DNA: TGTGCCAGCAGCTTAGATCACTTGGCAGGGCCCGGGGAAGCTTTCTTT. This sequence encodes CASSLDHLAGPGEAFF.